These T cell receptor beta chains were read from a single sample in a study of control samples from healthy donors and cancer patients. Profiled with immunoSEQ multiplex PCR; TCRdb holds only in-frame clones, not every one. Here the sample spans some 150,000 clones, approximately 94% being singletons. Material: PBMCs. Source of these receptors: a man aged 60 to 75 with colorectal cancer. CDR3s include the opening cysteine and the closing phenylalanine or tryptophan. The D gene is left open where the match is weak. Size is stated for part of the rows, as once, few or many counts, or as a class when the clone is expanded.

J: TRBJ2-3
D: .
size: .
V: TRBV5-1
CDR3: CASSLAGKSTDTQYF
DNA: TGCGCCAGCAGCTTGGCCGGGAAGAGCACAGATACGCAGTATTTT

J: TRBJ1-2
D: TRBD1
size: .
V: TRBV28
CDR3: CASRSGQGNYGYTF
DNA: TGTGCCAGCAGGTCGGGACAGGGAAACTATGGCTACACCTTC

J: TRBJ2-3
D: TRBD2
size: .
V: TRBV10-1
CDR3: CASSELSGGTTDTQYF
DNA: TGCGCCAGCAGTGAGCTTAGCGGGGGGACCACAGATACGCAGTATTTT

J: TRBJ2-7
D: TRBD1
size: .
V: TRBV6-1
CDR3: CASSDGQGYEQYF
DNA: TGTGCCAGCAGTGACGGACAGGGCTACGAGCAGTACTTC

J: TRBJ1-1
D: .
size: .
V: TRBV2
CDR3: CASRDGLGTEAFF
DNA: TGTGCCAGCAGGGACGGGCTAGGGACTGAAGCTTTCTTT

J: TRBJ1-5
D: .
size: .
V: TRBV9
CDR3: CASSVPVSLNQPQHF
DNA: TGTGCCAGCAGCGTCCCAGTTAGTCTCAATCAGCCCCAGCATTTT

J: TRBJ1-2
D: .
size: .
V: TRBV19
CDR3: CASSIGNGGYTF
DNA: TGTGCCAGTAGTATAGGGAACGGTGGCTACACCTTC

J: TRBJ1-5
D: .
size: .
V: TRBV28
CDR3: CASSANREGNQPQHF
DNA: TGTGCCAGCAGTGCGAACAGGGAGGGCAATCAGCCCCAGCATTTT

J: TRBJ1-1
D: .
size: once
V: TRBV30
CDR3: CAWNRDIVTEAFF
DNA: TGTGCCTGGAACCGGGACATCGTCACTGAAGCTTTCTTT

J: TRBJ2-6
D: .
size: .
V: TRBV11-2
CDR3: CASSLRDSGANVLTF
DNA: TGTGCCAGCAGCTTAAGGGACTCTGGGGCCAACGTCCTGACTTTC

J: TRBJ1-1
D: TRBD1
size: .
V: TRBV9
CDR3: CASSARQGGDTEAFF
DNA: TGTGCCAGCAGCGCCCGTCAGGGGGGGGACACTGAAGCTTTCTTT

J: TRBJ2-2
D: .
size: .
V: TRBV15
CDR3: CATSRDSTVTGELFF
DNA: TGTGCCACCAGCAGAGATAGCACAGTCACCGGGGAGCTGTTTTTT

J: TRBJ2-7
D: TRBD1
size: .
V: TRBV29-1
CDR3: CSAGTGAYEQYF
DNA: TGCAGCGCTGGGACAGGCGCCTACGAGCAGTACTTC

J: TRBJ1-6
D: .
size: .
V: TRBV14
CDR3: CASSQGQNSPLHF
DNA: TGTGCCAGCAGCCAAGGACAGAATTCACCCCTCCACTTT

J: TRBJ1-6
D: TRBD1
size: once
V: TRBV5-6
CDR3: CASSSDRGVNSPLHF
DNA: TGTGCCAGCAGTTCGGACAGGGGGGTTAATTCACCCCTCCACTTT

J: TRBJ1-1
D: .
size: .
V: TRBV27
CDR3: CASSFSFGGTEAFF
DNA: TGTGCCAGCAGTTTTTCCTTCGGGGGGACTGAAGCTTTCTTT

J: TRBJ1-2
D: .
size: few
V: TRBV27
CDR3: CASSSPWGLSNYGYTF
DNA: TGTGCCAGCAGTTCTCCCTGGGGTCTATCTAACTATGGCTACACCTTC

J: TRBJ1-5
D: TRBD1
size: .
V: TRBV19
CDR3: CASRDRDSFGNQPQHF
DNA: TGTGCCAGTAGGGACAGGGATTCTTTCGGCAATCAGCCCCAGCATTTT

J: TRBJ2-5
D: TRBD1
size: once
V: TRBV19
CDR3: CASSTTGAQETQYF
DNA: TGTGCCAGTAGTACGACAGGGGCCCAAGAGACCCAGTACTTC

J: TRBJ1-6
D: TRBD1
size: once
V: TRBV6-1
CDR3: CASSDRDRFGSYNSPLHF
DNA: TGTGCCAGCAGTGATCGGGACAGGTTTGGTTCCTATAATTCACCCCTCCACTTT

J: TRBJ2-2
D: .
size: .
V: TRBV27
CDR3: CASSLSTALGTGELFF
DNA: TGTGCCAGCAGTTTATCCACCGCCCTCGGCACCGGGGAGCTGTTTTTT

J: TRBJ1-1
D: .
size: .
V: TRBV30
CDR3: CAWSVVNTEAFF
DNA: TGTGCCTGGAGTGTTGTGAACACTGAAGCTTTCTTT

J: TRBJ2-1
D: TRBD2
size: .
V: TRBV9
CDR3: CASSAPRGLAGGQSNEQFF
DNA: TGTGCCAGCAGCGCACCCCGGGGGCTAGCGGGGGGGCAGAGCAATGAGCAGTTCTTC

J: TRBJ1-1
D: .
size: .
V: TRBV18
CDR3: CASSPSAGEATEAFF
DNA: TGTGCCAGCTCACCGTCGGCAGGGGAAGCCACTGAAGCTTTCTTT

J: TRBJ2-2
D: TRBD2
size: once
V: TRBV5-1
CDR3: CASSPLTSGGAGELFF
DNA: TGCGCCAGCAGCCCATTGACTAGCGGGGGAGCCGGGGAGCTGTTTTTT

J: TRBJ1-5
D: .
size: .
V: TRBV6-2/TRBV6-3
CDR3: CASSYSSVGGNQPQHF
DNA: TGTGCCAGCAGTTACTCTTCGGTTGGCGGCAATCAGCCCCAGCATTTT

J: TRBJ1-4
D: .
size: .
V: TRBV6-1
CDR3: CASSEGWNEKLFF
DNA: TGTGCCAGCAGTGAAGGGTGGAATGAAAAACTGTTTTTT

J: TRBJ1-3
D: .
size: .
V: TRBV5-1
CDR3: CASSLVGDPSGNTIYF
DNA: TGCGCCAGCAGCTTGGTCGGGGACCCCTCTGGAAACACCATATATTTT

J: TRBJ1-1
D: .
size: .
V: TRBV6-5
CDR3: CASRRGFSMNTEAFF
DNA: TGTGCCAGCAGGCGTGGTTTTTCCATGAACACTGAAGCTTTCTTT

J: TRBJ2-5
D: .
size: .
V: TRBV6-1
CDR3: CASSEYWKETQYF
DNA: TGTGCCAGCAGTGAATACTGGAAAGAGACCCAGTACTTC

J: TRBJ1-2
D: .
size: .
V: TRBV6-6
CDR3: CASSSGESYGYTF
DNA: TGTGCCAGCAGTTCCGGGGAAAGCTATGGCTACACCTTC

J: TRBJ1-6
D: TRBD1
size: .
V: TRBV27
CDR3: CASTPGTGNSPLHF
DNA: TGTGCCAGCACCCCGGGGACAGGGAATTCACCCCTCCACTTT

J: TRBJ2-3
D: .
size: .
V: TRBV6-2/TRBV6-3
CDR3: CASSPRVADTQYF
DNA: TGTGCCAGCAGTCCCAGGGTTGCAGATACGCAGTATTTT

J: TRBJ2-2
D: TRBD2
size: .
V: TRBV10-3
CDR3: CAISPRAGGLNTGELFF
DNA: TGTGCCATCAGTCCAAGAGCGGGGGGACTGAACACCGGGGAGCTGTTTTTT

J: TRBJ1-4
D: .
size: once
V: TRBV7-2
CDR3: CASSLGGTNEKLFF
DNA: TGTGCCAGCAGCTTAGGGGGAACTAATGAAAAACTGTTTTTT

J: TRBJ2-3
D: TRBD2
size: .
V: TRBV24-1
CDR3: CATTAGGVDTQYF
DNA: TGTGCCACCACAGCGGGGGGCGTAGATACGCAGTATTTT

J: TRBJ2-7
D: .
size: .
V: TRBV20-1
CDR3: CSAREGYEQYF
DNA: TGCAGTGCTAGAGAAGGGTACGAGCAGTACTTC

J: TRBJ2-7
D: .
size: .
V: TRBV7-2
CDR3: CASSLVSGASYEQYF
DNA: TGTGCCAGCAGCTTAGTGTCCGGGGCCTCCTACGAGCAGTACTTC

J: TRBJ1-5
D: .
size: once
V: TRBV5-1
CDR3: CASSQMTGQPQHF
DNA: TGCGCCAGCAGCCAAATGACAGGCCAGCCCCAGCATTTT

J: TRBJ2-7
D: .
size: .
V: TRBV6-5
CDR3: CASSPRGRGSEQYF
DNA: TGTGCCAGCAGCCCCAGGGGAAGGGGCTCCGAGCAGTACTTC

J: TRBJ2-1
D: TRBD2
size: .
V: TRBV5-6
CDR3: CASSPGLAYEQFF
DNA: TGTGCCAGCAGCCCGGGACTAGCCTATGAGCAGTTCTTC

J: TRBJ1-4
D: .
size: .
V: TRBV9
CDR3: CASSADVVAANEKLFF
DNA: TGTGCCAGCAGCGCGGATGTAGTAGCGGCTAATGAAAAACTGTTTTTT

J: TRBJ1-5
D: TRBD1
size: .
V: TRBV6-2/TRBV6-3
CDR3: CASSDAGTGLGNQPQHF
DNA: TGTGCCAGCAGTGACGCCGGGACAGGGTTAGGAAATCAGCCCCAGCATTTT

J: TRBJ2-7
D: .
size: .
V: TRBV6-9
CDR3: CASSYGRVLTSYEQYF
DNA: TGTGCCAGCAGTTATGGGCGCGTCCTAACCTCCTACGAGCAGTACTTC

J: TRBJ1-5
D: TRBD1
size: .
V: TRBV28
CDR3: CASSFRTGFNQPQHF
DNA: TGTGCCAGCAGTTTCCGGACAGGGTTCAATCAGCCCCAGCATTTT

J: TRBJ2-1
D: TRBD2
size: few
V: TRBV5-1
CDR3: CASSLGLAGGRTYNEQFF
DNA: TGCGCCAGCAGCCTTGGACTAGCGGGGGGGCGGACCTACAATGAGCAGTTCTTC

J: TRBJ2-2
D: .
size: once
V: TRBV5-8
CDR3: CASRNTGELFF
DNA: TGTGCCAGCAGAAACACCGGGGAGCTGTTTTTT

J: TRBJ2-3
D: .
size: .
V: TRBV9
CDR3: CASSVGRVTDTQYF
DNA: TGTGCCAGCAGCGTAGGTAGGGTCACAGATACGCAGTATTTT

J: TRBJ2-7
D: .
size: .
V: TRBV19
CDR3: CASSIGGAKSSYEQYF
DNA: TGTGCCAGTAGTATCGGCGGGGCTAAGAGCTCCTACGAGCAGTACTTC

J: TRBJ2-5
D: .
size: .
V: TRBV11-2
CDR3: CASSFGAKNEKETQYF
DNA: TGTGCCAGCAGCTTTGGGGCCAAAAACGAAAAAGAGACCCAGTACTTC

J: TRBJ1-5
D: .
size: .
V: TRBV5-1
CDR3: CASSLGGQTNQPQHF
DNA: TGCGCCAGCAGCTTGGGCGGACAGACCAATCAGCCCCAGCATTTT

J: TRBJ2-1
D: TRBD2
size: .
V: TRBV19
CDR3: CASIPGGLAGEQFF
DNA: TGTGCCAGTATTCCGGGGGGACTAGCAGGGGAGCAGTTCTTC

J: TRBJ2-1
D: TRBD1
size: .
V: TRBV24-1
CDR3: CATSDMTGNYNEQFF
DNA: TGTGCCACCAGTGATATGACAGGGAACTACAATGAGCAGTTCTTC